The present entry profiles one T cell receptor beta chain with its context. Antigen specificity is unknown. The CDR3 has 18 amino acids. After removal of 6 bases from V and 6 bases from J, the junction contained 19 bases not matched to a gene. Per the germline V gene, CDR1 is LNHDA and CDR2 is SQIVND (reference sequence). This record belongs to a study of identifying expanded T cells in peripheral blood. Clones were sequenced by immunoSEQ multiplex PCR, and TCRdb holds only the in-frame ones, with some missing. The data contain about 58,000 clones, around 81% of them singletons. During the collection period, no donor immune events like infections were recorded. Points from the study as a whole: Approximately 2-week clone count variance significantly increased as total template count grew. Differentially abundant clones: about 1.3 between replicates, approximately 16 at about 13 days, approximately 18 at four.

The clonotype comes from a person between 18 and 75 years old in good health. The chain uses TRBV19 and TRBJ1-1; 10 bases are a match to TRBD1. The material sequenced was blood. The CDR3 DNA sequence: TGTGCCAGTAGAGGGGACAGGGGCAGGCCGACGAGCAGCGCTGAAGCTTTCTTT. Its translation is CASRGDRGRPTSSAEAFF.